This TCR beta chain was sequenced in a study of blood T cell repertoires in COVID-19. Profiling relied on immunoSEQ multiplex PCR, and the TCRdb table lists in-frame clones only, not all of them. The sample has approximately 310,000 clones; roughly 84% are singletons. The TCR originated in a man in his fifties with active or convalescent COVID-19. Specimen: peripheral blood.

The CDR3 region is CASSQVGQGTNYGYTF. CDR3 nucleotides: TGCGCCAGCAGCCAAGTAGGACAGGGGACTAACTATGGCTACACCTTC. V usage is TRBV4-3 and J usage is TRBJ1-2; 9 bases are a match to TRBD1. Germline CDR1 is LGHNA and CDR2 is YSLEER. Trimming took 1 base from V and 0 from J; bases not matched to a gene: 3. CDR3 length: 16 amino acids.